This entry is about one T cell receptor beta chain. The antigen remains undetermined. This specimen belongs to a study of OX40 agonist ivuxolimab in advanced cancers. Across the whole study: Ivuxolimab, an antibody acting as an agonist of OX40 (CD134), was used to treat patients.

Findings and limits, study-wide: Some nonresponders likewise displayed low normalized T-cell clonal expansion. Expanded clones were, on average, more numerous in CD8+ T cells than in CD4+.

The assay was immunoSEQ multiplex PCR, and TCRdb's table has in-frame clones only and misses some. The table shows around 67,000 clones, with around nine tenths occurring only once. The CDR3 loop spans 13 amino acids. The V and J ends lost 6 bases and 0 bases respectively, with 8 bases between them. CDR1 and CDR2 from the germline V gene are SGHVS and FQNEAQ. Blood samples were obtained at baseline, cycle 4 day 1, and cycle 7 day 1. This TCR was sampled from an adult with an advanced solid tumor such as melanoma, head and neck, liver or kidney cancer. The sequences come from CD4+ or CD8+ T cells sorted from blood, collected in a trial of the OX40 agonist ivuxolimab. V gene TRBV7-8 combines with J gene TRBJ1-1; tentative D call: TRBD1 (6 bases). CDR3 residues: CASSSGVNTEAFF. The CDR3 region has the DNA TGTGCCAGCAGTTCAGGGGTGAACACTGAAGCTTTCTTT.